These 24 T cell receptor beta chains were sequenced from one sample in a study of cytomegalovirus exposure and HLA in healthy donors. PCR primers comprised 60 Vbeta and 13 Jbeta primers. Some clones are missing from TCRdb's copy, which holds only in-frame ones; the method was immunoSEQ multiplex PCR. Of hundreds of thousands of clones listed, roughly 89% are singletons. The sample comprised PBMCs. The receptor source for this set is a woman younger than 30 in good health and CMV-seronegative.

This clone was observed a few times. The germline gene is not matched at one end of the junction; a read error may be the cause. V and J are TRBV7-9 and TRBJ2-5; D is possibly TRBD2 (5 bases). The CDR3 loop spans 14 amino acids. The germline CDR1 and CDR2 sequences are SEHNR and FQNEAQ (reference sequence). For the CDR3, the DNA is TGTTCCAGCAGCTTAACCGGGAAACAAGAGACCCAGTACTTC. Protein sequence: CSSSLTGKQETQYF.

This clone occurred a few times. The V and J genes are TRBV27 and TRBJ1-1; perhaps TRBD1 as D (5 bases). The germline gives CDR1 MNHEY, CDR2 SMNVEV (reference sequence). Trimming took 6 bases from V and 3 from J, leaving 14 bases between them. The CDR3 loop spans 14 amino acids. Here the CDR3 reads CASSLIDSYTEAFF. DNA of the CDR3: TGTGCCAGCAGCTTAATTGACAGCTACACTGAAGCTTTCTTT.

This clone was counted a single time. The chain links TRBV2 to TRBJ2-5, with D perhaps TRBD2 (6 bases). CDR1 is SNHLY, CDR2 FYNNEI, per germline. This CDR3 comprises 13 residues. Trimming cost V 6 bases and J 2 bases, with 10 bases left between them. The CDR3 protein is CASRDGLQETQYF. For the CDR3, the DNA is TGTGCCAGCAGGGACGGACTACAAGAGACCCAGTACTTC.

This CDR3 is CASSQQVVGELFF. CDR3 coding DNA: TGCGCCAGCAGCCAACAGGTAGTCGGGGAGCTGTTTTTT. The J gene is TRBJ2-2, the V gene TRBV4-1, with D unresolved. CDR3 length equals 13 residues. The V gene lost 2 bases and the J gene lost 7 bases, with 8 bases spanning the gap. CDR1 is MGHRA, CDR2 YSYEKL, per germline.

DNA for the CDR3: TGCAGCGCACGGGGCCAGGGACAGGGGGCGTTTTTATTCCCTGAAGCTTTCTTT. Amino acids: CSARGQGQGAFLFPEAFF. The V and J genes are TRBV29-1 and TRBJ1-1, with 12 bases that match TRBD1. V trimming: 7 bases; J trimming: 6 bases; junction bases outside the gene matches: 21. This CDR3 has 18 amino acids. Germline-derived CDR1 and CDR2 are SQVTM and ANQGSEA.

V is TRBV7-8 and J is TRBJ1-5; D unclear. Germline V gives CDR1 SGHVS, CDR2 FQNEAQ. The CDR3 totals 16 residues. The V end was cut by 1 base, the J end by 3 bases, with 13 bases between. This chain's CDR3 is CASSLGNRRNNQPQHF. The CDR3 region has the DNA TGTGCCAGCAGCTTAGGAAACAGAAGGAACAATCAGCCCCAGCATTTT.

The V call is TRBV13, the J call TRBJ2-1; 13 bases line up with TRBD2. CDR1 PRHDT and CDR2 FYEKMQ come from the germline V gene (reference sequence). This CDR3 is 16 amino acids long. The trim removed 5 bases at V and 4 bases at J, leaving 5 bases unmatched. CDR3 amino acids: CASSHPGLAGYNEQFF. The CDR3 DNA sequence: TGTGCCAGCAGCCATCCGGGACTAGCGGGGTACAATGAGCAGTTCTTC.

V gene TRBV6-1 combines with J gene TRBJ2-5; D is undetermined. The tail of the sequence fits TRBJ2-7 better, so the J call may be wrong. In germline, CDR1 is MNHNS, CDR2 SASEGT. CDR3 size: 17 residues. CDR3 protein: CASSEFGSGVLAYEQYF. In nucleotides, the CDR3 is TGTGCCAGCAGTGAATTCGGGTCCGGAGTCCTTGCCTACGAGCAGTACTTC.

The rearrangement uses TRBV19 and TRBJ1-2; D perhaps matches TRBD1 (6 bases). Germline CDR1 LNHDA, CDR2 SQIVND (reference sequence). Trimming stripped 6 bases from V and 4 bases from J, with 18 bases between. The CDR3 totals 15 residues. CDR3 loop: CASSLLGGGGYGYTF. As DNA, the CDR3 is TGTGCCAGTAGCCTCTTGGGAGGGGGAGGCTATGGCTACACCTTC.

Concerning this clone: The same CDR3 arises from other DNA sequences in this sample as well. V and J are TRBV6-4 and TRBJ1-6; the D is unclear. V was shortened by 5 bases and J by 0 bases, with 8 bases between the two germline ends. Germline lookup yields CDR1 MRHNA and CDR2 SNTAGT. The CDR3 totals 15 residues. The CDR3 here is CASSLSSSYNSPLHF. CDR3 coding DNA: TGTGCCAGCAGTCTTAGTAGCTCCTATAATTCACCCCTCCACTTT.

This sequence joins TRBV18 and TRBJ1-4; maybe TRBD1 (5 bases). There are 16 residues in the CDR3. Per the germline V gene, CDR1 is KGHSH and CDR2 is LQKENI. V was trimmed by 3 bases and J by 7 bases, leaving 18 bases between them. The CDR3 DNA follows: TGTGCCAGCTCACCCGCGGACAAGGCAAGGACTGAAAAACTGTTTTTT. Translated: CASSPADKARTEKLFF.

The chain is built from TRBV6-1 and TRBJ1-4; the match to TRBD1 covers 7 bases. The V gene end was trimmed by 5 bases and the J gene end by 4 bases; junction bases not matched to a gene: 4. Germline-derived CDR1 and CDR2 are MNHNS and SASEGT. The CDR3 is 14 amino acids. The CDR3, as DNA: TGTGCCAGCAGTTGGACAGGAGATAATGAAAAACTGTTTTTT. Residues: CASSWTGDNEKLFF.

The genes are TRBV7-9 and TRBJ2-7, with TRBD2 identical over 10 bases. V lost 5 bases to trimming and J lost 2 bases; unmatched junction nucleotides: 3. The CDR3 consists of 14 residues. Looked up from germline, CDR1 is SEHNR and CDR2 is FQNEAQ (reference sequence). For the CDR3, the DNA is TGTGCCAGCAGCACGGGACTAGCGCCCTACGAGCAGTACTTC. This translates into CASSTGLAPYEQYF.

The V and J genes are TRBV5-1 and TRBJ1-2; 10 bases are a match to TRBD1. This CDR3 comprises 15 residues. The ends lost 3 bases at V and 10 bases at J; junction bases unmatched: 12. CDR1 is SGHRS, CDR2 YFSETQ, per germline. The CDR3 DNA is TGCGCCAGCAGCTCCCAACCGGGACAGGGGATTGTCTACACCTTC. This gives the protein CASSSQPGQGIVYTF. Full variable domain (rest looked up from reference TRBV5-1 and TRBJ1-2): KAGVTQTPRYLIKTRGQQVTLSCSPISGHRSVSWYQQTPGQGLQFLFEYFSETQRNKGNFPGRFSGRQFSNSRSEMNVSTLELGDSALYLCASSSQPGQGIVYTFGSGTRLTVV.

The gene calls are TRBV7-8 and TRBJ2-2; D is possibly TRBD1 (5 bases). In germline, CDR1 is SGHVS, CDR2 FQNEAQ. The germline V and J ends were trimmed by 7 bases and 4 bases, with 13 bases remaining between them. The CDR3 length is 14 residues. The CDR3 protein is CASNRFQPTGELFF. CDR3 bases: TGTGCCAGCAACAGGTTTCAACCCACCGGGGAGCTGTTTTTT.

A single count supports this clone. The chain recombines TRBV27 with TRBJ2-3; TRBD1 matches 7 bases. Trimming at V came to 6 bases and at J to 2 bases, leaving 8 bases not matched to a gene. Per the germline V gene, CDR1 is MNHEY and CDR2 is SMNVEV (reference sequence). This CDR3 contains 15 residues. In nucleotides, the CDR3 is TGTGCCAGCAGGGGACAGAAGCTAAACACAGATACGCAGTATTTT. This codes for CASRGQKLNTDTQYF.

This chain links TRBV30 with TRBJ1-4; D is possibly TRBD1 (6 bases). Between the trimmed V and J ends, which lost 3 bases and 0 bases, there was a span of 11 bases. The CDR3 covers 15 residues. In germline, CDR1 is GTSNPN, CDR2 SVGIG (reference sequence). The CDR3 DNA is TGTGCCTGGAGGTCCGGGACATCAACTAATGAAAAACTGTTTTTT. Translation gives CAWRSGTSTNEKLFF.

In this sample, this clone turned up a few times. The J gene is TRBJ1-5, the V gene TRBV5-6, with no clear D. Per germline, CDR1 SGHDT and CDR2 YYEEEE. The V end lost 3 bases, the J end lost 0 bases, and 10 bases lay between the germline ends. The length of the CDR3 is 15 residues. DNA for the CDR3: TGTGCCAGCAGCTCGGTCCTTTATAGCAATCAGCCCCAGCATTTT. It codes for CASSSVLYSNQPQHF.

The chain couples TRBV10-3 to TRBJ1-2, with D tentatively TRBD1 (6 bases). V was shortened by 0 bases and J by 6 bases, with 11 bases between the two germline ends. CDR3 length: 14 amino acids. Germline assignment: CDR1 ENHRY and CDR2 SYGVKD. The CDR3 spells CAISESVAGDGYTF. The CDR3 DNA reads as TGTGCCATCAGTGAGTCGGTGGCAGGGGATGGCTACACCTTC.

This chain uses TRBV6-5 with TRBJ2-3, with D possibly TRBD1 on 6 matching bases. V lost 2 bases, J lost 4 bases, and 13 bases lay in between. Germline V gene sequence: CDR1 MNHEY, CDR2 SVGAGI. This CDR3 has 15 amino acids. In DNA form, the CDR3 reads TGTGCCAGCAGTTACGCCTCGGACAGCCCAGATACGCAGTATTTT. It yields the protein CASSYASDSPDTQYF.

The CDR3 region is CASSRGQFTDTQYF. CDR3 sequence (DNA): TGCGCCAGCAGCCGAGGACAGTTCACAGATACGCAGTATTTT. The chain is built from TRBV5-1 and TRBJ2-3; D possibly corresponds to TRBD1 (6 bases). V gave up 4 bases and J gave up 2 bases, with 11 bases separating them. Germline CDR1 is SGHRS and CDR2 is YFSETQ. The CDR3 totals 14 residues.

The rearrangement joins TRBV7-9 to TRBJ2-3; 7 positions match TRBD1. The trim removed 5 bases at V and 6 bases at J, leaving 2 bases unmatched. This CDR3 spans 12 amino acids. Germline CDR1 and CDR2: SEHNR and FQNEAQ (reference sequence). The CDR3 reads CASSLTGDTQYF. CDR3 bases: TGTGCCAGCAGCCTGACAGGGGATACGCAGTATTTT.

The chain employs TRBV21-1 and TRBJ2-1; the table names TRBD2, a call not compared with the DNA. TRBV21-1 has pseudogene status. The length of the CDR3 is 19 residues. CDR3 protein: CASSQRGLAGGPGYNEQFF. CDR3 coding DNA: TGTGCCAGCAGCCAAAGAGGTCTAGCGGGGGGGCCGGGCTACAATGAGCAGTTCTTC.

The chain links TRBV18 to TRBJ1-1; D may be TRBD1 (5 bases). In germline, CDR1 is KGHSH, CDR2 LQKENI. The CDR3 runs 14 residues. V lost 2 bases, J lost 0 bases, and 7 bases lay in between. The CDR3 bases are TGTGCCAGCTCACCAGGGGCGGTGAACACTGAAGCTTTCTTT. This encodes CASSPGAVNTEAFF.